The 25 T cell receptor beta chains below all came from one sample that was sequenced in a study of blood T cell repertoires in COVID-19. Produced via immunoSEQ multiplex PCR; TCRdb's table is partial and in-frame only. The data contain 150,000 to 200,000 clones, about 88% of them singletons. The sample was peripheral blood. The origin of the receptors is a man between 18 and 35 years old with acute or convalescent COVID-19.

The chain links TRBV5-1 to TRBJ2-5, with 10 bases lining up with TRBD1. Germline values: CDR1 SGHRS, CDR2 YFSETQ. The CDR3 covers 15 residues. The ends lost 5 bases at V and 4 bases at J; junction bases unmatched: 8. CDR3 DNA sequence: TGCGCCAGCAGGGCCCGGGACAGGGGTGGAGAGACCCAGTACTTC. Amino acids: CASRARDRGGETQYF.

V is TRBV6-6 and J is TRBJ1-2, with TRBD1 identical over 9 bases. Losses at the gene ends were 7 bases for V and 6 bases for J; bases not matched to a gene: 12. Looked up from germline, CDR1 is MNHNY and CDR2 is SVGAGI (reference sequence). There are 15 residues in the CDR3. The CDR3 sequence is CASTKTGGGENGYTF. DNA of the CDR3: TGTGCCAGCACCAAAACAGGGGGCGGGGAAAATGGCTACACCTTC.

The chain carries TRBV18 and TRBJ1-6; TRBD1 aligns across 10 bases. CDR1 is KGHSH and CDR2 is LQKENI in the germline V gene. The V gene end was trimmed by 2 bases and the J gene end by 8 bases; junction bases not matched to a gene: 3. The CDR3 loop spans 15 amino acids. CDR3 coding DNA: TGTGCCAGCTCACCAGGGACAGGGGTGGATTCACCCCTCCACTTT. The encoded protein is CASSPGTGVDSPLHF.

The V and J genes are TRBV5-8 and TRBJ1-5; D is ambiguous. Looked up from germline, CDR1 is SGHTS and CDR2 is YDEGEE. CDR3 length: 14 residues. V was cut by 0 bases and J by 5 bases, with 9 bases left in between. The CDR3 is CASSLGQVYQPQHF. CDR3 nucleotides: TGTGCCAGCAGCTTGGGGCAGGTCTATCAGCCCCAGCATTTT.

The J gene is TRBJ1-5, the V gene TRBV24-1, with 9 bases lining up with TRBD1. After removal of 3 bases from V and 6 bases from J, the junction contained 5 bases not matched to a gene. The germline gives CDR1 KGHDR, CDR2 SFDVKD. The CDR3 has 15 residues. CDR3 sequence (DNA): TGTGCCACCAGTGATCAGACAGGGGGTGCTCAGCCCCAGCATTTT. It codes for CATSDQTGGAQPQHF.

The V call is TRBV18, the J call TRBJ1-5; 7 bases are a match to TRBD1. The CDR3 is made up of 15 amino acids. J was trimmed by 7 bases and V by 1 base; bases with no gene match: 7. Germline CDR1 KGHSH, CDR2 LQKENI. This chain's CDR3 is CASSPHTGVDQPQHF. In DNA, the CDR3 is TGTGCCAGCTCACCACATACAGGGGTTGACCAGCCCCAGCATTTT.

The chain recombines TRBV2 with TRBJ1-2; D gene ambiguous. V was cut by 1 base and J by 9 bases, with 18 bases left in between. Germline V gene lookup returns CDR1 SNHLY and CDR2 FYNNEI. The CDR3 is 15 residues long. The CDR3 is CASSEGIRNLWRYTF. Written as DNA, the CDR3 is TGTGCCAGCAGTGAAGGTATCAGGAACCTATGGCGCTACACCTTC. Filled out from reference TRBV2 and TRBJ1-2, the complete variable domain reads EPEVTQTPSHQVTQMGQEVILRCVPISNHLYFYWYRQILGQKVEFLVSFYNNEISEKSEIFDDQFSVERPDGSNFTLKIRSTKLEDSAMYFCASSEGIRNLWRYTFGSGTRLTVV.

The chain recombines TRBV27 with TRBJ1-1, with TRBD1 matching over 10 bases. Germline CDR1 is MNHEY and CDR2 is SMNVEV (reference sequence). J gave up 6 bases and V 5 bases, and 9 bases lay outside the gene matches. CDR3 length equals 15 residues. CDR3 sequence: CASSPIGQGESEAFF. Here the CDR3 DNA reads TGTGCCAGCAGTCCCATTGGACAGGGGGAGTCTGAAGCTTTCTTT.

CDR3 nucleotides: TGTGCCAGCAGCTTACGGACAGGGTCTAGCACAGATACGCAGTATTTT. Its translation is CASSLRTGSSTDTQYF. This sequence joins TRBV7-6 and TRBJ2-3; 8 bases are a match to TRBD1. V lost 2 bases to trimming and J lost 0 bases; unmatched junction nucleotides: 4. This CDR3 has 16 residues. Germline loops: CDR1 SGHVS, CDR2 FNYEAQ.

The chain joins TRBV19 to TRBJ1-5; D gene uncertain. Germline V gives CDR1 LNHDA, CDR2 SQIVND (reference sequence). V was clipped by 6 bases and J by 1 base, with 10 bases between them. The CDR3 is 14 amino acids. For the CDR3, the DNA is TGTGCCAGTAGGTACCGGGAGAGCAATCAGCCCCAGCATTTT. It specifies CASRYRESNQPQHF.

CDR3 sequence (DNA): TGTGCCAGCAGTCCGCTTCACAAGGCGGGATATGGCTACACCTTC. This translates into CASSPLHKAGYGYTF. The chain is built from TRBV25-1 and TRBJ1-2; D unresolved. Germline CDR1 reads MGHDK; CDR2 reads SYGVNS. The CDR3 length is 15 residues. The V end was cut by 5 bases, the J end by 5 bases, with 18 bases between.

This chain links TRBV10-3 with TRBJ2-2, with D perhaps TRBD2 (6 bases). Germline lookup yields CDR1 ENHRY and CDR2 SYGVKD. V gave up 4 bases and J gave up 5 bases, with 23 bases separating them. The CDR3 covers 18 residues. Written as DNA, the CDR3 is TGTGCCATCAGTGGTTCCCGAGGGCGGGGTAGCGAAACCGGGGAGCTGTTTTTT. This translates into CAISGSRGRGSETGELFF.

CDR3 protein: CASTGGHADTQYF. Written as DNA, the CDR3 is TGCGCCAGCACGGGGGGACACGCAGATACGCAGTATTTT. The J gene is TRBJ2-3, the V gene TRBV10-2; D is perhaps TRBD2 (7 bases). From germline, CDR1 is WSHSY and CDR2 SAAADI. The CDR3 covers 13 residues. V was pared by 7 bases and J by 4 bases, with 12 bases between.

V usage is TRBV5-5 and J usage is TRBJ2-7; 8 nucleotides line up with TRBD1. This CDR3 is 14 amino acids long. The germline gives CDR1 SGHKS, CDR2 YYEKEE (reference sequence). V lost 3 bases, J lost 6 bases, and 8 bases stayed unmatched. The CDR3 spells CASSSGTGFFEQYV. The CDR3, as DNA: TGTGCCAGCAGCTCCGGGACAGGTTTCTTCGAGCAGTACGTC.

This clone is a singleton in its sample. This chain connects TRBV7-3 to TRBJ2-4; TRBD1 matches 7 bases. The V gene's germline CDR1 is SGHTA and CDR2 FQGTGA. V was clipped by 1 base and J by 10 bases; unmatched bases: 10. This CDR3 is built from 15 residues. The CDR3 reads CASSLRGGRHEIQYF. The CDR3 DNA is TGTGCCAGCAGCTTAAGAGGGGGCAGGCACGAGATTCAGTACTTC.

This clone was seen once. J is TRBJ2-1 and V is TRBV27, with 14 bases identical to TRBD2. V shed 5 bases, J shed 9 bases, and the junction held 9 bases outside the gene matches. CDR1 and CDR2 (germline): MNHEY, SMNVEV (reference sequence). The length of the CDR3 is 16 residues. This chain's CDR3 is CASSVLTSGGVGEQFF. The CDR3 region has the DNA TGTGCCAGCAGTGTCCTGACTAGCGGGGGGGTGGGTGAGCAGTTCTTC.

This clone appeared a single time. The chain joins TRBV19 to TRBJ2-2, with a tentative D call TRBD1 (5 bases). CDR1 is LNHDA and CDR2 is SQIVND in the germline V gene (reference sequence). The V and J ends lost 5 bases and 2 bases respectively, with 9 bases between them. This CDR3 has 14 amino acids. The chain's CDR3 is CASSLQGNTGELFF. In DNA, the CDR3 is TGTGCCAGTAGTTTGCAGGGCAACACCGGGGAGCTGTTTTTT. Based on the CDR3 plus reference TRBV19 and TRBJ2-2, the full variable domain is DGGITQSPKYLFRKEGQNVTLSCEQNLNHDAMYWYRQDPGQGLRLIYYSQIVNDFQKGDIAEGYSVSREKKESFPLTVTSAQKNPTAFYLCASSLQGNTGELFFGEGSRLTVL.

The rearrangement uses TRBV21-1 and TRBJ1-4; the listed D gene, TRBD1, was not tested against the DNA. TRBV21-1 is a recognized pseudogene. This CDR3 contains 12 residues. CDR3 region: CASSSASEKLFF. CDR3 nucleotides: TGTGCCAGCAGCTCCGCCAGTGAAAAACTGTTTTTT.

The V gene is TRBV27, the J gene TRBJ2-7, with TRBD1 as a possible D gene (6 bases). The CDR3 has 14 amino acids. V shed 5 bases and J shed 3 bases, with 14 bases lying between them. CDR1 and CDR2 (germline): MNHEY, SMNVEV (reference sequence). The CDR3 coding sequence is TGTGCCAGCAGTCCCAGACAGGATGGCTACGAGCAGTACGTC. Residues: CASSPRQDGYEQYV.

The chain uses TRBV5-4 and TRBJ2-3, with a tentative D call TRBD1 (6 bases). Germline CDR1 reads SGHNT; CDR2 reads YYREEE (reference sequence). The CDR3 spans 13 residues. Trimming cost V 4 bases and J 4 bases, with 10 bases left between them. CDR3 residues: CASSVTGPDTQYF. CDR3 nucleotides: TGTGCCAGCAGCGTCACAGGGCCAGATACGCAGTATTTT.

The chain has TRBV2 and TRBJ1-6; maybe TRBD1 (5 bases). There are 13 residues in the CDR3. The germline gives CDR1 SNHLY, CDR2 FYNNEI. The germline V and J ends were trimmed by 7 bases and 7 bases, with 11 bases remaining between them. The CDR3 nucleotides read TGTGCCAGCATCGGGGGATACAATTCACCCCTCCACTTT. It is translated as CASIGGYNSPLHF.

This chain uses TRBV11-1 with TRBJ2-7, with D possibly TRBD2 on 5 matching bases. CDR1 SGHAT and CDR2 FQDESV come from the germline V gene (reference sequence). Trimming shortened V by 6 bases and J by 0 bases, and 9 bases separated the two germline ends. This CDR3 is built from 13 residues. The CDR3 spells CASSTGSSYEQYF. CDR3 nucleotide sequence: TGTGCCAGCAGTACGGGGTCCTCCTACGAGCAGTACTTC.

The rearrangement uses TRBV11-2 and TRBJ1-6; maybe TRBD1 (6 bases). V lost 0 bases, J lost 9 bases, and 12 bases lay in between. The germline CDR1 and CDR2 sequences are SGHAT and FQNNGV. The CDR3 is 15 amino acids. CDR3 coding DNA: TGTGCCAGCAGCTTAGACCAGGGGAGGGTTTCACCCCTCCACTTT. The encoded protein is CASSLDQGRVSPLHF.

In its sample, this clone was seen once. The chain has TRBV5-4 and TRBJ1-5; possibly TRBD1 for D (5 bases). V was pared by 4 bases and J by 4 bases, with 15 bases between. The germline V gene encodes CDR1 SGHNT and CDR2 YYREEE (reference sequence). The length of the CDR3 is 15 residues. The DNA for the CDR3 is TGTGCCAGCAGCCTCCCTTCGGGGGAGAATCAGCCCCAGCATTTT. Its translation: CASSLPSGENQPQHF.

The chain links TRBV18 to TRBJ1-1; tentative D call: TRBD1 (5 bases). Germline loops: CDR1 KGHSH, CDR2 LQKENI. Between the trimmed V and J ends, which lost 6 bases and 0 bases, there was a span of 8 bases. The CDR3 is made up of 13 amino acids. The DNA for the CDR3 is TGTGCCAGCTCCCAGGGTGTGAACACTGAAGCTTTCTTT. It specifies CASSQGVNTEAFF.